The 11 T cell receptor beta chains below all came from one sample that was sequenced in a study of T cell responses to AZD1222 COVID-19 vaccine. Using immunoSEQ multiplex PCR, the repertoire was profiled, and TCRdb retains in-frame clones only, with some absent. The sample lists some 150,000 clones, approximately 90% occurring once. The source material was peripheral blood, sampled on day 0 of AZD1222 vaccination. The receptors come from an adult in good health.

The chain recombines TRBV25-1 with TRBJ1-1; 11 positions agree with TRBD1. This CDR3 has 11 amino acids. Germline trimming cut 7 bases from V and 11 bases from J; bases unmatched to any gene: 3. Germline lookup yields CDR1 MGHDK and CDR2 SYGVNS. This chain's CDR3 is CASMRDRGAFF. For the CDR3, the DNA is TGTGCCAGCATGCGGGACAGGGGGGCTTTCTTT.

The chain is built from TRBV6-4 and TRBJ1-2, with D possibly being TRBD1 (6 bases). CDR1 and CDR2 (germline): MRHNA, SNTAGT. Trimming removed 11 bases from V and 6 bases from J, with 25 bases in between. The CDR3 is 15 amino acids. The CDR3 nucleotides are TGTGCCGAGGGGGGGCAGGGGAAGTGGAAAAATGGCTACACCTTC. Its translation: CAEGGQGKWKNGYTF.

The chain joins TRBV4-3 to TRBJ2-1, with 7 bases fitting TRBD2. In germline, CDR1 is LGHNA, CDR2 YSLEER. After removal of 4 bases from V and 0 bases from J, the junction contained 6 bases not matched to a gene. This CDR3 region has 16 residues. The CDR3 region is CASSRAWGGSYNEQFF. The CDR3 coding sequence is TGCGCCAGCAGCCGAGCTTGGGGGGGCTCCTACAATGAGCAGTTCTTC.

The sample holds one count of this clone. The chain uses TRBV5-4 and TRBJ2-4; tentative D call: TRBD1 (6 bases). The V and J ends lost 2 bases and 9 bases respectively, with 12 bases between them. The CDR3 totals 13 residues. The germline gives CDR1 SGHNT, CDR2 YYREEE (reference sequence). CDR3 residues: CASSFTGNGIQYF. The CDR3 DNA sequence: TGTGCCAGCAGCTTCACAGGGAATGGCATTCAGTACTTC.

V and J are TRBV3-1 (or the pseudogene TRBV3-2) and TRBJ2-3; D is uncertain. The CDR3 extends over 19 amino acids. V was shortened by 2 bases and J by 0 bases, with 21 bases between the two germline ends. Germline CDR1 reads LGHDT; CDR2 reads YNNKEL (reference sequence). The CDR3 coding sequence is TGTGCCAGCAGCCAATTTCTGTTCCCCGACTCAACTAGCACAGATACGCAGTATTTT. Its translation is CASSQFLFPDSTSTDTQYF.

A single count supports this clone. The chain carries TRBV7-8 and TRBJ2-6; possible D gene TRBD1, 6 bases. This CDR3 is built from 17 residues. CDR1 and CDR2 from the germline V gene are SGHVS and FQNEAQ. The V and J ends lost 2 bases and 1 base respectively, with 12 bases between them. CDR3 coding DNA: TGTGCCAGCAGCTTAACAGGGTTTCTTTCTGGGGCCAACGTCCTGACTTTC. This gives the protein CASSLTGFLSGANVLTF.

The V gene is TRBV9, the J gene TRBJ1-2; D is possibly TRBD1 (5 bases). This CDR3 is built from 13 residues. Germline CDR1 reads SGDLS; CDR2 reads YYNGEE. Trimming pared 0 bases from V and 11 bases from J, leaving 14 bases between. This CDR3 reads CASSVDRSGGYTF. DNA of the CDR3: TGTGCCAGCAGCGTAGATCGTAGTGGGGGGTACACCTTC.

The CDR3 spells CASSHRDGPYGYTF. CDR3 nucleotide sequence: TGTGCCAGCAGCCACCGGGACGGACCTTATGGCTACACCTTC. This rearrangement joins TRBV5-6 to TRBJ1-2, with D maybe TRBD1 (5 bases). There are 14 residues in the CDR3. With 4 bases removed from V and 5 bases from J, the gap between germline ends came to 15 bases. From germline, CDR1 is SGHDT and CDR2 YYEEEE. Full variable domain (missing parts from reference TRBV5-6 and TRBJ1-2): DAGVTQSPTHLIKTRGQQVTLRCSPKSGHDTVSWYQQALGQGPQFIFQYYEEEERQRGNFPDRFSGHQFPNYSSELNVNALLLGDSALYLCASSHRDGPYGYTFGSGTRLTVV.

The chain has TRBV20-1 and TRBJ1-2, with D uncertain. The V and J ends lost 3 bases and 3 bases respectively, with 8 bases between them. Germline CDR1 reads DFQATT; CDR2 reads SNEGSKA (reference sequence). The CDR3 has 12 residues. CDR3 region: CSASFSDYGYTF. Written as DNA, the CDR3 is TGCAGTGCTAGTTTCTCTGACTATGGCTACACCTTC.

In nucleotides, the CDR3 is TGTGCCAGTAGTATCACCCGGGGCAGCGAGCAGTACTTC. Translated, it gives CASSITRGSEQYF. The chain has TRBV19 and TRBJ2-7; tentatively, D is TRBD1 or TRBD2 (5 bases each). Germline-derived CDR1 and CDR2 are LNHDA and SQIVND (reference sequence). This CDR3 spans 13 amino acids. The V end lost 3 bases, the J end lost 6 bases, and 12 bases lay between the germline ends.

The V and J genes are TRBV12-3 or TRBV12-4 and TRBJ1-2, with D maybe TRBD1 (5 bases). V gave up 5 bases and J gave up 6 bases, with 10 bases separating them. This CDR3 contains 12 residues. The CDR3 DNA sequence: TGTGCCAGCAGTCAGACAGTCCATGGCTACACCTTC. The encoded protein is CASSQTVHGYTF.